This T cell receptor (beta chain) was observed in a study of response to subunit inactivated influenza vaccine. TCRdb reprocessed the RT-PCR reads via MiXCR and lists one record per CDR3 protein. The sample includes roughly 500,000 distinct CDR3 sequences, about 25% seen only once; the top ten take less than 2.5%. The V end lost 0 bases, the J end lost 0 bases, and 8 bases lay between the germline ends. CDR1 is SGHRS, CDR2 YFSETQ, per germline. The CDR3 runs to 15 residues. Overall study results and limits: Authors suggested each seasonal influenza vaccination recruits few new T cells.

Comments on this clonotype: Its antigen is not identified.

This receptor was identified in a man in his fifties who received an inactivated influenza vaccine. The rearrangement uses TRBV5-1 and TRBJ2-3; the D is unclear. Here the sequenced sample was CD4+ T cells sorted from PBMCs, taken 5 days after vaccination. The DNA for the CDR3 is TGCGCCAGCAGCTTGGTTCAGGCCAGCACAGATACGCAGTATTTT. It yields the protein CASSLVQASTDTQYF.